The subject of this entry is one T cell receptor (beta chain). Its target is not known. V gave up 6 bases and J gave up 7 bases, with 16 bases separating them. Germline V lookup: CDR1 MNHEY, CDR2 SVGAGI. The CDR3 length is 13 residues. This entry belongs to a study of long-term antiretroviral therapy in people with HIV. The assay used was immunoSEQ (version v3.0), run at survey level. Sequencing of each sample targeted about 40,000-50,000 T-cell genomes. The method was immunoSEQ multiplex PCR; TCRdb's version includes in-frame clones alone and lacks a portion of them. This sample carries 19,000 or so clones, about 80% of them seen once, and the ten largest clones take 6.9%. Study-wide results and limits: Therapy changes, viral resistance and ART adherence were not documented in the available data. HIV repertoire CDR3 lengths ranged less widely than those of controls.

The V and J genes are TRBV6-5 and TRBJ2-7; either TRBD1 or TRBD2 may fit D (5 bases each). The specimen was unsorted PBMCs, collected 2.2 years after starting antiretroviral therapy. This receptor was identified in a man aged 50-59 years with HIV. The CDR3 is CASSGAGFREQYF. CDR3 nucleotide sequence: TGTGCCAGCAGCGGGGCAGGGTTCAGAGAGCAGTACTTC.